Listed below are T cell receptor beta chains from one sample, sequenced in a study of post-analysis software for immune sequencing data. MiXCR, run by TCRdb on the PCR reads, gives a single entry per CDR3 protein. The sample contains around 710,000 distinct CDR3 sequences, around 46% of which appear only once. Sequencing was carried out using blood. All receptors come from a girl aged 5 to 17 with multiple sclerosis. Each CDR3 is given with its conserved first and last residue. D genes are given only for firm matches. Expanded clones are given a class, and other clones once, few, many or no size at all.

D gene,V gene,J gene,clone size,CDR3 protein,CDR3 DNA
TRBD1,TRBV4-3,TRBJ1-1,few,CASSHTWGQPNTEAFF,TGCGCCAGCAGCCATACCTGGGGACAGCCTAACACTGAAGCTTTCTTT
NA,TRBV29-1,TRBJ2-1,once,CSVHPTVYNEQFF,TGCAGCGTGCACCCGACGGTGTACAATGAGCAGTTCTTC
NA,TRBV6-2/TRBV6-3,TRBJ2-7,few,CASSYSQYRDSYEQYF,TGTGCCAGCAGTTACTCCCAATACAGGGACTCCTACGAGCAGTACTTC
TRBD2,TRBV12-3/TRBV12-4,TRBJ2-1,NA,CASSLTSGSINEQFF,TGTGCCAGCAGTTTAACTAGCGGGAGTATCAATGAGCAGTTCTTC
TRBD1,TRBV12-3/TRBV12-4,TRBJ2-6,once,CASSLAGQGVFGANVLTF,TGTGCCAGCAGTTTAGCGGGACAGGGGGTTTTTGGGGCCAACGTCCTGACTTTC
TRBD1,TRBV20-1,TRBJ2-7,few,CSAPSGQALGHEQYF,TGCAGTGCTCCGTCCGGACAGGCACTGGGTCACGAGCAGTACTTC
TRBD2,TRBV11-3,TRBJ2-6,NA,CASSLVASGNSAANVLTF,TGTGCCAGCAGCTTAGTGGCTAGCGGGAACTCTGCGGCCAACGTCCTGACTTTC
TRBD2,TRBV7-8,TRBJ2-1,few,CASSLLSGTHEQFF,TGTGCCAGCAGCTTACTAAGCGGGACGCATGAGCAGTTCTTC
NA,TRBV12-3/TRBV12-4,TRBJ2-5,few,CASSPPGEQETQYF,TGTGCCAGCAGTCCCCCGGGGGAGCAAGAGACCCAGTACTTC
TRBD2,TRBV10-3,TRBJ2-1,NA,CAITPGLPADEQFF,TGTGCCATCACCCCGGGACTACCGGCAGATGAGCAGTTCTTC
TRBD2,TRBV20-1,TRBJ2-3,few,CSARGLADDEGTDTQYF,TGCAGTGCTAGAGGACTAGCGGATGATGAGGGCACAGATACGCAGTATTTT